Listed below are T cell receptor beta chains from one sample, sequenced in a study of cytomegalovirus exposure and HLA in healthy donors. TCRdb's table, derived via immunoSEQ multiplex PCR, lists solely in-frame clones and lacks some. Seen here are under 150,000 clones, over 65% observed once, and the top ten hold roughly 5%. The specimen sequenced was PBMCs. These receptors originate from a woman under 40 in good health and CMV-seropositive. Each CDR3 is given with its conserved first and last residue.

CDR3aa	v_gene	j_gene
CASTIQGTGNTIYF	TRBV19	TRBJ1-3
CASSALQGISGTDGYTF	TRBV18	TRBJ1-2
CASRYQLAGTIYEQYF	TRBV11-2	TRBJ2-7
CASSQTSGVGGYTF	TRBV19	TRBJ1-2
CSSKVLTDPYGYTF	TRBV29-1	TRBJ1-2
CASSIGTRGEKLFF	TRBV19	TRBJ1-4
CASLEGLYNEQFF	TRBV10-3	TRBJ2-1
CASSASSYNSPLHF	TRBV2	TRBJ1-6
CASSLTTSGARETQYF	TRBV7-6	TRBJ2-5
CAWSLGGAFEAFF	TRBV30	TRBJ1-1
CASGFPGEARLSPLHF	TRBV12-5	TRBJ1-6
CASSDLLDPDTQYF	TRBV6-4	TRBJ2-3
CASSPTLAGVYEQYF	TRBV6-5	TRBJ2-7
CASSILGLAGVARTDTQYF	TRBV19	TRBJ2-3